These 12 T cell receptor beta chains were sequenced from one sample in a study of blood T cell repertoires in COVID-19. Some clones are missing from TCRdb's copy, which holds only in-frame ones; the method was immunoSEQ multiplex PCR. The sample lists around 140,000 clones, 88% occurring once. Material: peripheral blood. The receptor source for this set is a woman aged 50 to 60 with acute or convalescent COVID-19.

The rearrangement joins TRBV21-1 to TRBJ2-7; no DNA check was done on the table's D call, TRBD1. TRBV21-1 is a pseudogene locus. The length of the CDR3 is 13 residues. Here the CDR3 reads CASSERTIDEQYF. The CDR3 bases are TGTGCCAGCAGCGAAAGGACAATCGACGAGCAGTACTTC.

The V and J genes are TRBV3-1 (or the pseudogene TRBV3-2) and TRBJ1-4; D call uncertain. Germline CDR1 and CDR2: LGHDT and YNNKEL (reference sequence). The CDR3 loop spans 16 amino acids. V lost 4 bases and J 0 bases, leaving 12 bases between the germline ends. The CDR3 region has the DNA TGTGCCAGCAGCCCGCAACACCCAGCAACTAATGAAAAACTGTTTTTT. Protein product: CASSPQHPATNEKLFF.

V and J are TRBV6-1 and TRBJ1-5; 10 nucleotides line up with TRBD1. Germline CDR1 and CDR2: MNHNS and SASEGT. This CDR3 has 18 amino acids. V lost 0 bases, J lost 6 bases, and 11 bases stayed unmatched. The DNA of the CDR3 is TGTGCCAGCAGTGAAGCGCTTCTGGGGACAGGGGTTCCTCAGCCCCAGCATTTT. This codes for CASSEALLGTGVPQPQHF.

The J gene is TRBJ1-5, the V gene TRBV19; D remains unclear. V gave up 1 base and J gave up 0 bases, with 10 bases separating them. Germline V lookup: CDR1 LNHDA, CDR2 SQIVND (reference sequence). This CDR3 is built from 16 residues. Written as DNA, the CDR3 is TGTGCCAGTAGTATAGCAACACGATATAGCAATCAGCCCCAGCATTTT. It is translated as CASSIATRYSNQPQHF.

The chain joins TRBV15 to TRBJ1-1, with unresolved D. CDR3 size: 14 residues. The germline V gene encodes CDR1 LNHNV and CDR2 YYDKDF (reference sequence). Trimming removed 0 bases from V and 4 bases from J, with 9 bases in between. The CDR3 loop reads CATSREGGITEAFF. The CDR3 bases are TGTGCCACCAGCAGAGAAGGCGGGATCACTGAAGCTTTCTTT.

This chain connects TRBV20-1 to TRBJ2-5; tentatively, D is TRBD1 (5 bases). CDR3 size: 14 residues. The germline V gene has CDR1 DFQATT and CDR2 SNEGSKA (reference sequence). The V end was cut by 3 bases, the J end by 2 bases, with 13 bases between. The CDR3 region has the DNA TGCAGTGCTAGTGCGGACAACTGGCAAGAGACCCAGTACTTC. Amino acid sequence: CSASADNWQETQYF.

The chain carries TRBV9 and TRBJ2-5; weak D call: TRBD2 (6 bases). V was cut by 0 bases and J by 5 bases, with 17 bases left in between. The germline gives CDR1 SGDLS, CDR2 YYNGEE. The CDR3 is 16 amino acids. The CDR3: CASSVATGLPGETQYF. The CDR3 nucleotides are TGTGCCAGCAGCGTAGCTACGGGACTGCCTGGGGAGACCCAGTACTTC.

This rearrangement joins TRBV6-1 to TRBJ1-4; TRBD1 is a possible D gene (6 bases). The CDR3 totals 16 residues. CDR1 MNHNS and CDR2 SASEGT come from the germline V gene. V was trimmed by 3 bases and J by 6 bases, leaving 17 bases between them. CDR3 sequence reads: CASSDNPGTLYEKLFF. CDR3 nucleotides: TGTGCCAGCAGTGACAATCCCGGGACACTTTATGAAAAACTGTTTTTT.

This chain connects TRBV5-4 to TRBJ2-4, with TRBD2 matching over 9 bases. CDR1 SGHNT and CDR2 YYREEE come from the germline V gene (reference sequence). The CDR3 loop spans 15 amino acids. V lost 0 bases to trimming and J lost 4 bases; unmatched junction nucleotides: 2. DNA for the CDR3: TGTGCCAGCAGCTTGGGCCTAGCGGGGAAAAACATTCAGTACTTC. It translates to CASSLGLAGKNIQYF.

This chain links TRBV23-1 with TRBJ1-6, with 10 bases identical to TRBD1. TRBV23-1 is reported as an ORF; its role is uncertain. CDR3 size: 21 residues. Trimming took 4 bases from V and 5 from J; bases not matched to a gene: 20. The CDR3 reads CASSPAVEGTGDDWNNSPLHF. In DNA form, the CDR3 reads TGCGCCAGCAGTCCCGCTGTGGAGGGGACAGGGGACGATTGGAATAATTCACCCCTCCACTTT.

The chain couples TRBV18 to TRBJ1-1; no reliable D call. Germline V gives CDR1 KGHSH, CDR2 LQKENI. Trimming shortened V by 6 bases and J by 8 bases, and 10 bases separated the two germline ends. The CDR3 is 11 amino acids. The CDR3 nucleotides read TGTGCCAGCTCCTGGTCACTGGAAGCTTTCTTT. This codes for CASSWSLEAFF. The whole variable domain, remainder taken from reference TRBV18 and TRBJ1-1, is NAGVMQNPRHLVRRRGQEARLRCSPMKGHSHVYWYRQLPEEGLKFMVYLQKENIIDESGMPKERFSAEFPKEGPSILRIQQVVRGDSAAYFCASSWSLEAFFGQGTRLTVV.

This chain links TRBV5-1 with TRBJ2-7, with a weak D call TRBD1 (5 bases). Germline V gives CDR1 SGHRS, CDR2 YFSETQ. V gave up 2 bases and J gave up 3 bases, with 9 bases separating them. This CDR3 comprises 13 residues. The CDR3 spells CASSFLQDYEQYF. The CDR3 DNA reads TGCGCCAGCAGCTTCTTACAGGACTACGAGCAGTACTTC.